What follows is one T cell receptor beta chain and its context. Profiling relied on immunoSEQ multiplex PCR, and the TCRdb table lists in-frame clones only, not all of them. The sample includes approximately 300,000 clones, just over 85% of them seen just once. The data originate from a study of cytomegalovirus exposure and HLA in healthy donors. Trimming at V came to 7 bases and at J to 5 bases, leaving 13 bases not matched to a gene. Per germline, CDR1 SEHNR and CDR2 FQNEAQ (reference sequence). CDR3 length: 15 amino acids. The donors were in the approximately 130-subject validation cohort, distinct from the roughly 720-subject first cohort.

The clonotype originates from a young woman in good health and CMV-seronegative. Sequencing was performed on PBMCs. The chain carries TRBV7-9 and TRBJ2-5; 7 bases map to TRBD2. The CDR3 loop is CASTLGGRGLETQYF. Written as DNA, the CDR3 is TGTGCCAGCACCCTGGGAGGGCGCGGGCTCGAGACCCAGTACTTC. Full variable domain (outside the CDR3, taken from reference TRBV7-9 and TRBJ2-5): DTGVSQNPRHKITKRGQNVTFRCDPISEHNRLYWYRQTLGQGPEFLTYFQNEAQLEKSRLLSDRFSAERPKGSFSTLEIQRTEQGDSAMYLCASTLGGRGLETQYFGPGTRLLVL.